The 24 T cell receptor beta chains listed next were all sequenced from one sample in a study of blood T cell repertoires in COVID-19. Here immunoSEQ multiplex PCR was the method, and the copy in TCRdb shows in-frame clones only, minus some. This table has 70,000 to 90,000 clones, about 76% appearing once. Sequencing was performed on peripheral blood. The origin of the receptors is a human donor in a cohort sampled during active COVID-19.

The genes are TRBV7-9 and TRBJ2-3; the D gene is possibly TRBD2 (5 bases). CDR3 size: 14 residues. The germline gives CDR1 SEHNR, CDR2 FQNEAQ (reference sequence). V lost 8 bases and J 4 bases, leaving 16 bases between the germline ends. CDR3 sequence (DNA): TGTGCCAGCTCGGACCGGGATGAAGCAGATACGCAGTATTTT. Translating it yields CASSDRDEADTQYF.

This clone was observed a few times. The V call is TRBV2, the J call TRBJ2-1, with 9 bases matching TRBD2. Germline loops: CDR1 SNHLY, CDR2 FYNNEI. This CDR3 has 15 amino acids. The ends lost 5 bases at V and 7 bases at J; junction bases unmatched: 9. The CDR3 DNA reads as TGTGCCAGCAGTCCCCCAGCGGGGGGACCAAATGAGCAGTTCTTC. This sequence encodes CASSPPAGGPNEQFF.

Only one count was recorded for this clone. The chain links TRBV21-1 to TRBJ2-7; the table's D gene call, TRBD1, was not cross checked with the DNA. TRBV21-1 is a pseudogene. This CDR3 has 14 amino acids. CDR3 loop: CASSSGRGSYEQYF. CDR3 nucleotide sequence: TGTGCCAGCAGCAGTGGCAGGGGTTCCTACGAGCAGTACTTC.

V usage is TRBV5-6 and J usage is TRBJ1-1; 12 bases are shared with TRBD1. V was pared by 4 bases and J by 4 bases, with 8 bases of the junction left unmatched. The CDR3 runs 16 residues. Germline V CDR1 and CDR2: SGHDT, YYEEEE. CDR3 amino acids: CASSIQWDRGPTEAFF. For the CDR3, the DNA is TGTGCCAGCAGCATCCAGTGGGACAGGGGGCCCACTGAAGCTTTCTTT.

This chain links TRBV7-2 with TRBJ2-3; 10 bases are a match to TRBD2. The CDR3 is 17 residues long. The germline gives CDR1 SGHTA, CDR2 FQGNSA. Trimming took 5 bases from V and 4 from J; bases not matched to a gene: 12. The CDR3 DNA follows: TGTGCCAGCAGCCCTAGGACTAGCGGACACCTGGCAGATACGCAGTATTTT. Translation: CASSPRTSGHLADTQYF.

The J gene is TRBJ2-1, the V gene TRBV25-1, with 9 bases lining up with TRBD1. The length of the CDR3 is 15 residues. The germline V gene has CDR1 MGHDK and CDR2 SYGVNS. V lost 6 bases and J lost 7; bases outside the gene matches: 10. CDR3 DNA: TGTGCCAGCAGGCCAGGGGGACAGGGAATGAATGAGCAGTTCTTC. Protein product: CASRPGGQGMNEQFF.

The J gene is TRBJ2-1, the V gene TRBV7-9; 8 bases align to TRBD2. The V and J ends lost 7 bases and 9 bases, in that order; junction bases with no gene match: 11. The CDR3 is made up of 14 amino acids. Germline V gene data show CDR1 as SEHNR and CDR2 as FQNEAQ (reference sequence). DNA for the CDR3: TGTGCCAGCAACGACGGACTAGCCGGGAGTGAGCAGTTCTTC. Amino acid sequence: CASNDGLAGSEQFF.

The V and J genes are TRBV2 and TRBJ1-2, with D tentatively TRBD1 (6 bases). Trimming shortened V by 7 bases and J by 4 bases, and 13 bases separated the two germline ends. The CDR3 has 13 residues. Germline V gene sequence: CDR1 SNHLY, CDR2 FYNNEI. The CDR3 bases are TGTGCCAGCAACACTCAGGACAGCTATGGCTACACCTTC. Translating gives CASNTQDSYGYTF.

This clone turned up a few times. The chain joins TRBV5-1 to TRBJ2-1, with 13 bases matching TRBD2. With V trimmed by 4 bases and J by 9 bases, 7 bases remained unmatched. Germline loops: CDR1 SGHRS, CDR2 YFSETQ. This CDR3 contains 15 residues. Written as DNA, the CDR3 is TGCGCCAGCAGCCTCGGGACTAGCGGGACTGGTGAGCAGTTCTTC. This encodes CASSLGTSGTGEQFF.

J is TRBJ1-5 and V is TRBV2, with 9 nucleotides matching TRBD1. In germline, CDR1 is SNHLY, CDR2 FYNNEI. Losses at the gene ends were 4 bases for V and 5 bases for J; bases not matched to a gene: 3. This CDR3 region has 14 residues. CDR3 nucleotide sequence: TGTGCCAGCAGTGTGGACAGGGGCGATCAGCCCCAGCATTTT. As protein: CASSVDRGDQPQHF. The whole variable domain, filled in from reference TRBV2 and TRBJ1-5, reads EPEVTQTPSHQVTQMGQEVILRCVPISNHLYFYWYRQILGQKVEFLVSFYNNEISEKSEIFDDQFSVERPDGSNFTLKIRSTKLEDSAMYFCASSVDRGDQPQHFGDGTRLSIL.

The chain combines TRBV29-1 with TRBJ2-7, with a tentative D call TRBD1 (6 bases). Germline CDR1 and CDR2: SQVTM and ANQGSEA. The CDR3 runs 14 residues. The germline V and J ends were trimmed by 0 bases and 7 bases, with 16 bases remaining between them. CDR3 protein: CSVEERGKREEQYF. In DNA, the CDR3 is TGCAGCGTTGAAGAGAGGGGGAAAAGAGAAGAGCAGTACTTC.

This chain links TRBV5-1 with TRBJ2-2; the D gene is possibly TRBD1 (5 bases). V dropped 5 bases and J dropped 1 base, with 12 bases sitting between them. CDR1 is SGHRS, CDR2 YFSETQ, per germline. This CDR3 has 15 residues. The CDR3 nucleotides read TGCGCCAGCAGACCCCAGACAGTGAACACCGGGGAGCTGTTTTTT. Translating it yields CASRPQTVNTGELFF.

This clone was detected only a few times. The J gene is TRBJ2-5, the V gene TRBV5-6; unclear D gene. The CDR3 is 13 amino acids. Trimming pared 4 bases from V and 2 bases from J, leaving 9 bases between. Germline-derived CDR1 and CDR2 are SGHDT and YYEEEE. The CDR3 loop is CASSLTHQETQYF. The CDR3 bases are TGTGCCAGCAGCCTGACTCATCAAGAGACCCAGTACTTC.

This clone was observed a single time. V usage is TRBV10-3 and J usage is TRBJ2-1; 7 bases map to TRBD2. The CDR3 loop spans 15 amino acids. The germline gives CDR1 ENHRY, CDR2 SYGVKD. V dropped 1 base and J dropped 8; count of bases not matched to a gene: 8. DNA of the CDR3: TGTGCCATCAGTGAGTTCTCGGGGAGGGGAGATGAGCAGTTCTTC. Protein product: CAISEFSGRGDEQFF.

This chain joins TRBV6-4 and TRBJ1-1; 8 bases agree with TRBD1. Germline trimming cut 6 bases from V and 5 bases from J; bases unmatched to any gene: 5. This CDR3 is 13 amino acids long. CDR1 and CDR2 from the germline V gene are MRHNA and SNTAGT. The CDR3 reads CASRSTGGTEAFF. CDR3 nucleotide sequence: TGTGCCAGCAGGTCAACAGGGGGGACTGAAGCTTTCTTT.

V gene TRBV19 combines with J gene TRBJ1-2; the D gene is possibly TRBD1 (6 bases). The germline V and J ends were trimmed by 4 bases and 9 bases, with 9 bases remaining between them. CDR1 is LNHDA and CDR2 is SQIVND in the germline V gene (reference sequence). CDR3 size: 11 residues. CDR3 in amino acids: CASSTGGRYTF. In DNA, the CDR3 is TGTGCCAGTAGTACCGGGGGGCGCTACACCTTC. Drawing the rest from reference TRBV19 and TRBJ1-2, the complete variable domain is DGGITQSPKYLFRKEGQNVTLSCEQNLNHDAMYWYRQDPGQGLRLIYYSQIVNDFQKGDIAEGYSVSREKKESFPLTVTSAQKNPTAFYLCASSTGGRYTFGSGTRLTVV.

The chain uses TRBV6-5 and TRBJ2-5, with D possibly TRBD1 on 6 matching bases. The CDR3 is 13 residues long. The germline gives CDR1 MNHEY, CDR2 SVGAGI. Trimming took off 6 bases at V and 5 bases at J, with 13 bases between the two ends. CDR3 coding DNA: TGTGCCAGCAGACAGGGAGTGAGGGAGACCCAGTACTTC. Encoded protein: CASRQGVRETQYF.

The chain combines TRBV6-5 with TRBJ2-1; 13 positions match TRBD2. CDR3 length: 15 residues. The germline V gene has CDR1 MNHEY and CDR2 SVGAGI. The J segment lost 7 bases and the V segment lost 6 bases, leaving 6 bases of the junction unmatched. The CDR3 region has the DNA TGTGCCAGCAGGGGGACTAGCGGGACGAGGAATGAGCAGTTCTTC. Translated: CASRGTSGTRNEQFF.

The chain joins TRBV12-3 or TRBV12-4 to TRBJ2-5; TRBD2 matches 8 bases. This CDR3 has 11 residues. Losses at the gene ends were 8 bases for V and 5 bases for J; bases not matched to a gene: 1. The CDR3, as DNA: TGTGCCAGCCGGGGGGGGGAGACCCAGTACTTC. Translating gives CASRGGETQYF.

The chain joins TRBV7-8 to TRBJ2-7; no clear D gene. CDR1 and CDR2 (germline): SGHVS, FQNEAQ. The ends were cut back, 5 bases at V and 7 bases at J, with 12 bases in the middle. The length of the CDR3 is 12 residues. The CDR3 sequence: CASSQNRREQYF. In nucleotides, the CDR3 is TGTGCCAGCAGCCAAAACCGGAGAGAGCAGTACTTC.

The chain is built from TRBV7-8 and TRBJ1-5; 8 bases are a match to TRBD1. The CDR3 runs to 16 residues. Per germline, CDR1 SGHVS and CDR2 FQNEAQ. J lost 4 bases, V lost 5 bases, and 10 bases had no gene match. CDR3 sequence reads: CASSLQGGRTNQPQHF. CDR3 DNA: TGTGCCAGCAGCCTACAGGGGGGGCGGACTAATCAGCCCCAGCATTTT. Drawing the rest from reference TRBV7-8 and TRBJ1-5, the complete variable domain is GAGVSQSPRYKVAKRGQDVALRCDPISGHVSLFWYQQALGQGPEFLTYFQNEAQLDKSGLPSDRFFAERPEGSVSTLKIQRTQQEDSAVYLCASSLQGGRTNQPQHFGDGTRLSIL.

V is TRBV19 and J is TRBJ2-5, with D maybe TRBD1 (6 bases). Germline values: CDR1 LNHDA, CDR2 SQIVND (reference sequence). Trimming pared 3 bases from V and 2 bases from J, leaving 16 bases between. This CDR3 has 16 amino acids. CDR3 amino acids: CASSILRGQGQETQYF. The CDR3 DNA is TGTGCCAGTAGTATTTTGCGAGGGCAGGGGCAAGAGACCCAGTACTTC.

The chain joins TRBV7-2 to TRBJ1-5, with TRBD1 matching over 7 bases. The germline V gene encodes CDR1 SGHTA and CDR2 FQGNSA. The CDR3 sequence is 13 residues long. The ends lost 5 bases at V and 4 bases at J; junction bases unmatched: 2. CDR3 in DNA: TGTGCCAGCAGCCTGGGACAGAATCAGCCCCAGCATTTT. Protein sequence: CASSLGQNQPQHF.

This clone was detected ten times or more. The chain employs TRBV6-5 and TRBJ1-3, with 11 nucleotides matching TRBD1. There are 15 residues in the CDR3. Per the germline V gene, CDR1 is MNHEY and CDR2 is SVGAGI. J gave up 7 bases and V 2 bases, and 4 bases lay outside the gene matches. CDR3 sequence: CASSYGTGGWNTIYF. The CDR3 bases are TGTGCCAGCAGTTACGGGACAGGGGGATGGAACACCATATATTTT.